Below are 14 T cell receptor beta chains sequenced from a single sample in a study of metastatic and nonmetastatic thyroid tumors. TCRdb reprocessed the PCR reads using MiXCR. The table has about 30,000 clones, 20% to 30% seen once. No patient received treatment before thyroid surgery. The material sequenced was blood. The receptors here all came from a female donor with papillary thyroid cancer or a benign thyroid nodule (not recorded which). Some clones in this sample may be carry-over from other donors' samples.

This clone was recorded many times. This chain connects TRBV19 to TRBJ2-1; tentatively, D is TRBD1 (6 bases). This CDR3 comprises 16 residues. Germline lookup yields CDR1 LNHDA and CDR2 SQIVND (reference sequence). Trimming removed 3 bases at V and 6 bases at J, with 18 bases between. The CDR3 sequence: CASSIGHYTGTNEQFF. The CDR3 bases are TGTGCCAGTAGTATTGGGCATTATACAGGGACCAATGAGCAGTTCTTC.

This clone was found many times. The CDR3 protein is CSAPPPAVIMNTEAFF. The CDR3 nucleotides are TGCAGTGCTCCCCCCCCCGCAGTTATCATGAACACTGAAGCTTTCTTT. The V call is TRBV20-1, the J call TRBJ1-1; D uncertain. Germline CDR1 reads DFQATT; CDR2 reads SNEGSKA (reference sequence). The length of the CDR3 is 16 residues. The ends were cut back, 5 bases at V and 0 bases at J, with 19 bases in the middle.

This clone was found many times. V is TRBV5-5 and J is TRBJ2-1; 7 bases fit TRBD2. CDR1 and CDR2 (germline): SGHKS, YYEKEE (reference sequence). The V segment lost 4 bases and the J segment 3 bases; nucleotides outside the gene matches: 7. This CDR3 is built from 15 residues. The DNA of the CDR3 is TGTGCCAGCAGCCCCTCCAGCGGGAACTACAATGAGCAGTTCTTC. This gives the protein CASSPSSGNYNEQFF.

This clone was detected ten times or more. The CDR3 loop reads CASSLGAYYEQYF. CDR3 DNA: TGTGCCAGCAGCTTAGGGGCCTACTACGAGCAGTACTTC. The V gene is TRBV11-2, the J gene TRBJ2-7; D gene uncertain. The CDR3 sequence is 13 residues long. Deletions cut 1 base from V and 3 bases from J, with 7 bases between. Germline lookup yields CDR1 SGHAT and CDR2 FQNNGV.

The chain uses TRBV4-1 and TRBJ2-7; TRBD1 might be the D (6 bases). V lost 6 bases and J lost 3, with 15 bases in between. This CDR3 is 14 amino acids long. The germline V gene encodes CDR1 MGHRA and CDR2 YSYEKL. The CDR3 region is CASSHRDKDYEQYF. In nucleotides, the CDR3 is TGCGCCAGCAGTCACCGGGACAAGGACTACGAGCAGTACTTC.

This clone was found many times. The V gene is TRBV6-4, the J gene TRBJ2-1, with 7 bases aligning to TRBD2. V gave up 5 bases and J gave up 5 bases; unmatched junction bases: 3. This CDR3 spans 13 amino acids. Per germline, CDR1 MRHNA and CDR2 SNTAGT. CDR3: CASSPGGHNEQFF. Written as DNA, the CDR3 is TGTGCCAGCAGTCCGGGAGGACACAATGAGCAGTTCTTC.

By share, this clone ranks as medium-sized (0.01 to 0.1%). The J gene is TRBJ2-1, the V gene TRBV5-1, with 7 bases aligning to TRBD1. J gave up 0 bases and V 6 bases, and 6 bases lay outside the gene matches. CDR3 size: 15 residues. Germline assignment: CDR1 SGHRS and CDR2 YFSETQ. The CDR3 region is CASTIGDSSYNEQFF. The CDR3 DNA is TGCGCCAGCACCATTGGGGACAGCTCCTACAATGAGCAGTTCTTC. Variable domain in full (rest from reference TRBV5-1 and TRBJ2-1): KAGVTQTPRYLIKTRGQQVTLSCSPISGHRSVSWYQQTPGQGLQFLFEYFSETQRNKGNFPGRFSGRQFSNSRSEMNVSTLELGDSALYLCASTIGDSSYNEQFFGPGTRLTVL.

Concerning this clone itself: Given a much more abundant clone one base away, this may be a read error. The CDR3 carries no conserved terminal phenylalanine or tryptophan, so it likely arises from a read error. The rearrangement links TRBV10-3 to TRBJ1-5; 9 bases match TRBD1. Germline-derived CDR1 and CDR2 are ENHRY and SYGVKD. The CDR3 totals 14 residues. The V segment lost 5 bases and the J segment 2 bases; nucleotides outside the gene matches: 1. For the CDR3, the DNA is TGTGCCATCAGTAGGGACAGGGGCAATCAGCCCCAGCATTCT. It codes for CAISRDRGNQPQHS.

This clone was seen a handful of times. This sequence may be a read error, since a much larger clone differs from it by one base. V gene TRBV7-6 combines with J gene TRBJ2-2; possible D gene TRBD2, 6 bases. Germline V lookup: CDR1 SGHVS, CDR2 FNYEAQ. This CDR3 spans 12 amino acids. CDR3 residues: CASILAAGELFF. The CDR3 region has the DNA TGTGCCAGCATCTTAGCGGCCGGGGAGCTGTTTTTT.

This clone was observed at least ten times. The same CDR3 can be traced to other DNA sequences in this sample. V gene TRBV6-1 combines with J gene TRBJ2-2; no reliable D call. V was pared by 6 bases and J by 1 base, with 12 bases between. Germline CDR1 MNHNS, CDR2 SASEGT. There are 15 residues in the CDR3. CDR3 loop: CASSPKGKNTGELFF. The DNA for the CDR3 is TGTGCCAGCAGCCCCAAGGGCAAGAACACCGGGGAGCTGTTTTTT.

The V and J genes are TRBV27 and TRBJ1-4, with D maybe TRBD1 (5 bases). The CDR3 runs 12 residues. Germline V gene data show CDR1 as MNHEY and CDR2 as SMNVEV (reference sequence). Trimming left V 3 bases short and J 8 bases short, with 7 bases between. For the CDR3, the DNA is TGTGCCAGCAGTTTCTCAGGGGAAAAACTGTTTTTT. Protein sequence: CASSFSGEKLFF.

This clone has only a few counts. V gene TRBV6-1 combines with J gene TRBJ2-3; 13 nucleotides match TRBD2. The germline gives CDR1 MNHNS, CDR2 SASEGT. V lost 6 bases, J lost 8 bases, and 8 bases stayed unmatched. The length of the CDR3 is 15 residues. CDR3 sequence: CASSAGLAGVGTQYF. The CDR3 nucleotides read TGTGCCAGCAGCGCCGGACTAGCGGGAGTGGGTACGCAGTATTTT.

This clone was seen at least ten times. The chain is built from TRBV20-1 and TRBJ2-2, with D perhaps matching TRBD2 (5 bases). This CDR3 is built from 13 residues. Germline loops: CDR1 DFQATT, CDR2 SNEGSKA (reference sequence). The CDR3 loop reads CRAADSNTGELFF. CDR3 bases: TGCAGAGCGGCCGATTCGAACACCGGGGAGCTGTTTTTT.

There are many counts of this clone. The genes are TRBV6-4 and TRBJ1-1; D gene uncertain. Germline CDR1 MRHNA, CDR2 SNTAGT. The CDR3 spans 14 residues. Trimming shortened V by 5 bases and J by 1 base, and 11 bases separated the two germline ends. CDR3: CASSRWAWNTEAFF. The CDR3 nucleotides are TGTGCCAGCAGTCGGTGGGCCTGGAACACTGAAGCTTTCTTT.